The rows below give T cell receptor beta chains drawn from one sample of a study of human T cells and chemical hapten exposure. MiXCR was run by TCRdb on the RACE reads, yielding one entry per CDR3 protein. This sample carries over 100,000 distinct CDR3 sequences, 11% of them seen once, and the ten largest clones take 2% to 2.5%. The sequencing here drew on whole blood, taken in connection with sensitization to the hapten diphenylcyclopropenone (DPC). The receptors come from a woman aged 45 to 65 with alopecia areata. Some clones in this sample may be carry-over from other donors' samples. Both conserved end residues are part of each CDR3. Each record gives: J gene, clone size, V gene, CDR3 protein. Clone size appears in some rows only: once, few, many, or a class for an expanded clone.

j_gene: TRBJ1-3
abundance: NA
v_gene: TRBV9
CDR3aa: CASSVDPEGNTIYF

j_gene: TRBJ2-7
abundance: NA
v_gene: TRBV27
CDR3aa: CASIAGGTGSYEQYF

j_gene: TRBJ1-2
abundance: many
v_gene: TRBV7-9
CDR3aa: CASSFAGTGSFYGYTF

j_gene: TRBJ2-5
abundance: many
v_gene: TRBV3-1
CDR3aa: CASSQGTGVDVQETQYF

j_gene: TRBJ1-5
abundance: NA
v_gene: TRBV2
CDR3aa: CASSERGGLGQPQHF

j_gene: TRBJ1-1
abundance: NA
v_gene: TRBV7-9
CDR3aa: CAGSPEHHTEAFF

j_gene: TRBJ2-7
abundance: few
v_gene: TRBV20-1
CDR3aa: CSGLPGGRAQYEQYF

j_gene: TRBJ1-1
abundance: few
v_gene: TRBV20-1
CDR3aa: CSARAMVAEAFF

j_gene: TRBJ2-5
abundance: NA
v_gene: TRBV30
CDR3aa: CAWSKGGETQYF

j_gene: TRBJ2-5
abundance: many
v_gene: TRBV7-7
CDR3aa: CASRGGGETQYF

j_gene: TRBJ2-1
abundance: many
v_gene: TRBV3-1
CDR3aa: CASSLSAGGREQFF

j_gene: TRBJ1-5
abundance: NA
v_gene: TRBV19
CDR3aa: CASSIVANNQPQHF

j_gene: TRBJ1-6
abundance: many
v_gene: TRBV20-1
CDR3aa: CSARDTGRTPLHF

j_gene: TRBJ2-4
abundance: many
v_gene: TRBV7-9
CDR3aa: CASSFHQTGPKNIQYF

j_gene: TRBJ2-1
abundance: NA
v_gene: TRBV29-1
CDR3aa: CSVGGTSGRVANEQFF

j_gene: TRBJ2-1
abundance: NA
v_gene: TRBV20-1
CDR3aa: CSASAATYNEQFF

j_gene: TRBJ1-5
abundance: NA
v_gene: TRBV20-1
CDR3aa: CSAPWPGDQPQHF

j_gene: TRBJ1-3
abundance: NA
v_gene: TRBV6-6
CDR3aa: CASSYQGGNRNTIYF

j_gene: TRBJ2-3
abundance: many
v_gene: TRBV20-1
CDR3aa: CSALTDTQYF

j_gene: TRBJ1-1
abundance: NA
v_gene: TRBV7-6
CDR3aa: CASSLGAGVSTEAFF

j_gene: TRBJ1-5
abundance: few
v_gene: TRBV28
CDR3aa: CASGRGFNQPQHF

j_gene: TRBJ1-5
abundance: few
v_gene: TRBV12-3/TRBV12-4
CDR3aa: CASSFAGVVQPQHF

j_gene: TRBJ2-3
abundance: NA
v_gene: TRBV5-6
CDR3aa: CASSLDRVSTDTQYF

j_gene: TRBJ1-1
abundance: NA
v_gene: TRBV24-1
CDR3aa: CATRSTGVNTEAFF

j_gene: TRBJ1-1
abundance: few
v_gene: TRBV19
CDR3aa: CASSRSQGLGNTEAFF

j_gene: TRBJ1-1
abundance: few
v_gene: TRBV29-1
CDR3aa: CSVELGTAALSEAFF

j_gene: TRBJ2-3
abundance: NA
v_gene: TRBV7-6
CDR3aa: CASSLMASGGSTDTQYF

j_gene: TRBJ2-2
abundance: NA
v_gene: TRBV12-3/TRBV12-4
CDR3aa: CASSTAPGRKNTGELFF

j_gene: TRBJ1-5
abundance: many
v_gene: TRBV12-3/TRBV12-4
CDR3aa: CASKLTQGAEQPQHF

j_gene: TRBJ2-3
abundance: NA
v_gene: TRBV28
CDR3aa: CASSPPGTGTDTQYF

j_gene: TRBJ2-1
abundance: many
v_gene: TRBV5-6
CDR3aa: CASSFRNEQFF

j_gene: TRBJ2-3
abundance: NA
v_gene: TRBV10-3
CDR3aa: CATLAGDTDTQYF

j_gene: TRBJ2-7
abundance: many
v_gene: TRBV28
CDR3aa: CASSPGQLAPGEQYF

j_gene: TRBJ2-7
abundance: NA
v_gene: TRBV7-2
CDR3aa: CASSWGQGLYEQYF

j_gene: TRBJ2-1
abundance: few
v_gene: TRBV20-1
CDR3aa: CSGGGGGPHSYNEQFF

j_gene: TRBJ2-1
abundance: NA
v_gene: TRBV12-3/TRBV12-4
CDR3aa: CASSLELAGVNNEQFF

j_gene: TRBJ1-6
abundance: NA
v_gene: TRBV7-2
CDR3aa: CASSLDRGLSPLHF

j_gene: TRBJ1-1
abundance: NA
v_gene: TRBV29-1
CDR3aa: CSVGGTGLGAFF

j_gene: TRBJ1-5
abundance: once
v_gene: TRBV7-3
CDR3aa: CASSLRRGNQPQHF

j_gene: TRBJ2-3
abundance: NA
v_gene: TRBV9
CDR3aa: CASSPPLAGAHTDTQYF

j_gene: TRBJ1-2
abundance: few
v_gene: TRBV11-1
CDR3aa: CASSPGTGIDGYTF

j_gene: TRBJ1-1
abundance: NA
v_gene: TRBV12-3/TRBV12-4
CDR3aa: CASTSGSQAEAFF

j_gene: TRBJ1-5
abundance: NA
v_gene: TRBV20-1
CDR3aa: CSARDPHNQPQHF

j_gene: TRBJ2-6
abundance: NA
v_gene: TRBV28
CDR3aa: CASRGGGANVLTF

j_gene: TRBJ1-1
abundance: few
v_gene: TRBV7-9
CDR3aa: CASQGQGTEAFF

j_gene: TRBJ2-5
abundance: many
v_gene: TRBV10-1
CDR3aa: CASSAGARETQYF

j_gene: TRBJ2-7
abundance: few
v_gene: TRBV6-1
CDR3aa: CASTTGYEQYF

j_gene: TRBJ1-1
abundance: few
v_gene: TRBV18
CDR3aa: CASSPYGTELNTEAFF